This T cell receptor (beta chain) derives from a study of blood T cell repertoires in COVID-19. The assay was immunoSEQ multiplex PCR, and TCRdb's table has in-frame clones only and misses some. The sample has around 300,000 clones; just under 85% are singletons. The CDR3 extends over 13 amino acids. The germline gives CDR1 DFQATT, CDR2 SNEGSKA (reference sequence). Trimming at V came to 3 bases and at J to 9 bases, leaving 3 bases not matched to a gene. The V and J genes are TRBV20-1 and TRBJ1-6, with 9 bases matching TRBD1. The source material was peripheral blood. The receptor's source is a woman aged 45-60 years with active or convalescent COVID-19. The CDR3 DNA follows: TGCAGTGCTAGTCAACAGGGGGCTTCACCCCTCCACTTT. Its translation is CSASQQGASPLHF.